One sample yielded the 10 T cell receptor beta chains listed below, sequenced in a study of T cell responses to AZD1222 COVID-19 vaccine. Sequenced by immunoSEQ multiplex PCR; TCRdb stores in-frame clones only, minus some. Found here are some 160,000 clones, approximately 88% of them singletons; the top ten hold roughly 1.1%. This material consisted of peripheral blood, taken 28 days after the second AZD1222 dose. The receptors stem from an adult who received the AZD1222 COVID-19 vaccine.

The chain has TRBV3-1 (or the pseudogene TRBV3-2) and TRBJ2-5; 12 bases are shared with TRBD2. CDR1 and CDR2 (germline): LGHDT, YNNKEL (reference sequence). This CDR3 is 19 amino acids long. V shed 7 bases, J shed 0 bases, and the junction held 15 bases outside the gene matches. CDR3 nucleotide sequence: TGTGCCAGCACCCCAGTCGATGCACTAGCGGGGGGCTACCAAGAGACCCAGTACTTC. Translating gives CASTPVDALAGGYQETQYF.

J is TRBJ2-1 and V is TRBV7-2; no firm D call. CDR3 length: 11 amino acids. Germline lookup yields CDR1 SGHTA and CDR2 FQGNSA. V was clipped by 2 bases and J by 12 bases, with 8 bases between them. The CDR3 protein is CASSLIYGQFF. Here the CDR3 DNA reads TGTGCCAGCAGCTTAATATACGGGCAGTTCTTC.

J is TRBJ2-3 and V is TRBV5-1; 7 bases are shared with TRBD2. CDR3 length equals 15 residues. With V trimmed by 5 bases and J by 1 base, 7 bases remained unmatched. Germline lookup yields CDR1 SGHRS and CDR2 YFSETQ. CDR3 amino acids: CASRTGGLGTDTQYF. DNA of the CDR3: TGCGCCAGCAGAACGGGGGGACTTGGCACAGATACGCAGTATTTT.

The gene calls are TRBV10-3 and TRBJ2-3; D uncertain. Germline values: CDR1 ENHRY, CDR2 SYGVKD. There are 14 residues in the CDR3. The germline V and J ends were trimmed by 3 bases and 4 bases, with 11 bases remaining between them. In nucleotides, the CDR3 is TGTGCCATCAGTGAAACGGTCGAGGCAGATACGCAGTATTTT. Residues: CAISETVEADTQYF.

This chain links TRBV14 with TRBJ1-1, with unresolved D. The CDR3 totals 15 residues. The V and J ends lost 6 bases and 3 bases respectively, with 17 bases between them. From germline, CDR1 is SGHDN and CDR2 FVKESK. The CDR3, as DNA: TGTGCCAGCAGTCCCCCCGGGATCATGTACACTGAAGCTTTCTTT. Its protein product is CASSPPGIMYTEAFF. Supplemented by reference TRBV14 and TRBJ1-1, the full variable domain reads EAGVTQFPSHSVIEKGQTVTLRCDPISGHDNLYWYRRVMGKEIKFLLHFVKESKQDESGMPNNRFLAERTGGTYSTLKVQPAELEDSGVYFCASSPPGIMYTEAFFGQGTRLTVV.

A few counts support this clone. The J gene is TRBJ2-7, the V gene TRBV21-1; TRBD1, the table's D call, lacks a check against the DNA. TRBV21-1 is assigned pseudogene status. CDR3 size: 17 residues. DNA for the CDR3: TGTGCCAGCAGCAGCCCAGGTAGGGACAGGGGTTCCTACGAGCAGTACTTC. Translating gives CASSSPGRDRGSYEQYF.

The chain links TRBV3-1 (or the pseudogene TRBV3-2) to TRBJ1-3; a weak D match, TRBD1 (5 bases). This CDR3 contains 15 residues. V was trimmed by 5 bases and J by 4 bases, leaving 15 bases between them. The germline V gene encodes CDR1 LGHDT and CDR2 YNNKEL (reference sequence). The CDR3 region has the DNA TGTGCCAGCAGCGGACAAACTGCAGGAGGAAACACCATATATTTT. Translated, it gives CASSGQTAGGNTIYF.

The chain is built from TRBV4-3 and TRBJ2-3, with D uncertain. Trimming stripped 2 bases from V and 0 bases from J, with 9 bases between. The CDR3 has 15 amino acids. Germline lookup yields CDR1 LGHNA and CDR2 YSLEER. In nucleotides, the CDR3 is TGCGCCAGCAGCCAAATCTGGGCTAGCACAGATACGCAGTATTTT. Protein: CASSQIWASTDTQYF.

The chain uses TRBV19 and TRBJ2-7; D may be TRBD1 (5 bases). The CDR3 consists of 12 residues. Germline CDR1 reads LNHDA; CDR2 reads SQIVND (reference sequence). Here the CDR3 reads CACGAGTYEQYF. CDR3 sequence (DNA): TGTGCTTGTGGTGCAGGGACCTACGAGCAGTACTTC.

This sequence joins TRBV19 and TRBJ1-1; D call uncertain. The CDR3 spans 14 residues. The V end was cut by 1 base, the J end by 3 bases, with 9 bases between. Germline CDR1 and CDR2: LNHDA and SQIVND (reference sequence). DNA for the CDR3: TGTGCCAGTAGTATAGCTGGGCCCCACACTGAAGCTTTCTTT. Translating it yields CASSIAGPHTEAFF.